In its sample, the clone carrying this T cell receptor beta chain was seen many times. Its antigen is not identified. The sample comes from a study of neurological immune-mediated disorders. Whole-study findings and limits: The most TCR clonal expansion was seen in HTLV-1-associated myelopathy, and the least was seen in multiple sclerosis, which fell below healthy controls.

TCRdb re-derived calls from the 5' RACE reads in MiXCR, one entry per CDR3 protein. The repertoire holds 20,000 to 25,000 distinct CDR3 sequences, with about 6.2% as singletons. The CDR3 sequence is 14 residues long. CDR1 and CDR2 (germline): SQVTM, ANQGSEA. V dropped 2 bases and J dropped 8 bases, with 18 bases sitting between them. This chain connects TRBV29-1 to TRBJ1-2, with no clear D. The source is a young man in good health. The source material was CD8+ T cells from blood. CDR3 loop: CSVEISSPVWGYTF. The CDR3 DNA follows: TGCAGCGTTGAAATTTCATCCCCGGTCTGGGGCTACACCTTC.